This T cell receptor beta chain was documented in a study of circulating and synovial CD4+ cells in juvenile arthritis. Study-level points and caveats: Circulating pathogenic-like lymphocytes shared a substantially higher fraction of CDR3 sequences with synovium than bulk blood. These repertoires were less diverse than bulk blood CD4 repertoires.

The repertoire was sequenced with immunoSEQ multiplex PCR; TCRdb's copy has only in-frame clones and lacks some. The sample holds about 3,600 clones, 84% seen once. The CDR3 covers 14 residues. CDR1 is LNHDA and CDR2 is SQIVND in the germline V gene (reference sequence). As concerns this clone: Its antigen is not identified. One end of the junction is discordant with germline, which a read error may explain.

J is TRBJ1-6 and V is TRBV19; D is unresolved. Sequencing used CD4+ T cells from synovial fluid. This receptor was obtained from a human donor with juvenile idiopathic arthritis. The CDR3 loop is CASQSSSYNSPLHF. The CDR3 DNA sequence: TGTGCCAGCCAGAGTAGCTCCTATAATTCCCCCCTCCACTTT.